Presented here are 27 T cell receptor beta chains from one specimen sequenced in a study of cytomegalovirus exposure and HLA in healthy donors. 13 Jbeta primers and 60 Vbeta primers were used for the PCR. Only in-frame clones appear in the TCRdb table, and some are missing; sequencing was by immunoSEQ multiplex PCR. The data show around 190,000 clones, around 77% seen once. The material sequenced was PBMCs. These receptors all come from a man in his fifties or sixties in good health and CMV-seronegative.

CDR3 in DNA: TGTGCCAGCAGTTGGGGGGGCGGGATCGGTGAGCAGTTCTTC. Protein product: CASSWGGGIGEQFF. The chain combines TRBV5-6 with TRBJ2-1; TRBD2 is a possible D gene (7 bases). The V end was cut by 5 bases, the J end by 9 bases, with 18 bases between. The CDR3 covers 14 residues. Looked up from germline, CDR1 is SGHDT and CDR2 is YYEEEE.

V usage is TRBV29-1 and J usage is TRBJ2-5; the D is unclear. The CDR3 extends over 12 amino acids. From germline, CDR1 is SQVTM and CDR2 ANQGSEA. V was cut by 4 bases and J by 5 bases, with 11 bases left in between. The CDR3 region is CSVVAAKETQYF. DNA of the CDR3: TGCAGCGTTGTGGCGGCCAAGGAGACCCAGTACTTC.

The chain recombines TRBV28 with TRBJ1-4, with D perhaps matching TRBD1 (5 bases). CDR3 length equals 15 residues. Trimming removed 5 bases from V and 10 bases from J, with 20 bases in between. From germline, CDR1 is MDHEN and CDR2 SYDVKM. The CDR3 is CASSQQGVHEGKLFF. The CDR3 bases are TGTGCCAGCAGTCAGCAGGGTGTCCATGAAGGAAAACTGTTTTTT. Using reference TRBV28 and TRBJ1-4 for the parts outside the CDR3, the full variable domain is DVKVTQSSRYLVKRTGEKVFLECVQDMDHENMFWYRQDPGLGLRLIYFSYDVKMKEKGDIPEGYSVSREKKERFSLILESASTNQTSMYLCASSQQGVHEGKLFFGSGTQLSVL.

The chain uses TRBV29-1 and TRBJ2-1; 11 bases map to TRBD2. The germline V gene encodes CDR1 SQVTM and CDR2 ANQGSEA. The V segment lost 6 bases and the J segment 8 bases; nucleotides outside the gene matches: 9. CDR3 length: 14 residues. The CDR3 coding sequence is TGCAGCGTGGGACTAGCGGAGGGGGGTGATGAGCAGTTCTTC. Its translation is CSVGLAEGGDEQFF.

The count of this clone is one. This CDR3 is CASSLSGYQETQYF. In nucleotides, the CDR3 is TGTGCCAGCAGTTTATCGGGCTATCAAGAGACCCAGTACTTC. The rearrangement uses TRBV27 and TRBJ2-5; D gene uncertain. The CDR3 is 14 amino acids. The germline V and J ends were trimmed by 0 bases and 2 bases, with 7 bases remaining between them. The germline gives CDR1 MNHEY, CDR2 SMNVEV (reference sequence).

The chain is built from TRBV18 and TRBJ1-1; 11 bases are a match to TRBD1. This CDR3 has 14 residues. Germline trimming cut 5 bases from V and 10 bases from J; bases unmatched to any gene: 9. Germline CDR1 reads KGHSH; CDR2 reads LQKENI. For the CDR3, the DNA is TGTGCCAGCTCAAGGGACAGGGGGGATTTTCGAGCTTTCTTT. As protein: CASSRDRGDFRAFF.

This clone was seen more than once but under ten times. The rearrangement uses TRBV14 and TRBJ2-1, with TRBD2 matching 8 bases. The V gene's germline CDR1 is SGHDN and CDR2 FVKESK. The junction had 15 bases not matched to a gene; V was cut back by 5 bases and J by 12 bases. The CDR3 spans 15 residues. The CDR3 DNA is TGTGCCAGCAGCGCATGGACTAGCCCCCAATCCTGGCAGTTCTTC. Residues: CASSAWTSPQSWQFF.

V gene TRBV6-6 combines with J gene TRBJ1-1; possible D gene TRBD1, 6 bases. The CDR3 runs 14 residues. Germline CDR1 reads MNHNY; CDR2 reads SVGAGI (reference sequence). With 5 bases removed from V and 2 bases from J, the gap between germline ends came to 12 bases. Here the CDR3 reads CASSEGGLNTEAFF. The CDR3 DNA follows: TGTGCCAGCAGTGAGGGGGGACTAAACACTGAAGCTTTCTTT.

This chain links TRBV10-3 with TRBJ2-7, with 13 bases identical to TRBD2. Germline CDR1 and CDR2: ENHRY and SYGVKD. After removal of 6 bases from V and 3 bases from J, the junction contained 2 bases not matched to a gene. This CDR3 is 14 amino acids long. CDR3 loop: CAISRTSGSYEQYF. The CDR3 region has the DNA TGTGCCATCAGCCGGACTAGCGGGAGCTACGAGCAGTACTTC.

This clone was counted only a few times. J is TRBJ1-1 and V is TRBV21-1; TRBD1 is the table's D call, not checked against the DNA. TRBV21-1 is described as a pseudogene. The CDR3 runs 18 residues. The CDR3 is CASISLRGYGQPNTEAFF. In DNA, the CDR3 is TGTGCCAGCATTTCATTGAGGGGGTATGGACAGCCCAACACTGAAGCTTTCTTT.

This chain joins TRBV4-1 and TRBJ2-7, with 11 nucleotides matching TRBD2. The CDR3 consists of 15 residues. The V gene's germline CDR1 is MGHRA and CDR2 YSYEKL. Germline trimming cut 1 base from V and 5 bases from J; bases unmatched to any gene: 4. The CDR3 DNA is TGCGCCAGCAGCCAAGGAGAGGGACTAGCGGACGAGCAGTACTTC. Amino acid sequence: CASSQGEGLADEQYF.

The table lists this clone with a few counts. CDR3 loop: CATTPLFTSTDTQYF. CDR3 nucleotides: TGTGCCACCACCCCCCTTTTTACTAGCACAGATACGCAGTATTTT. This sequence joins TRBV6-1 and TRBJ2-3, with D unresolved. V gave up 10 bases and J gave up 0 bases, with 17 bases separating them. Germline V gives CDR1 MNHNS, CDR2 SASEGT. The CDR3 consists of 15 residues.

This clone has just a few counts. The chain carries TRBV6-6 and TRBJ1-2, with 9 bases lining up with TRBD1. Germline CDR1 is MNHNY and CDR2 is SVGAGI (reference sequence). V gave up 4 bases and J gave up 3 bases; unmatched junction bases: 9. CDR3 size: 16 residues. CDR3 residues: CASSSPDRGLDYGYTF. The CDR3 DNA reads TGTGCCAGCAGTTCCCCGGACAGGGGCCTTGACTATGGCTACACCTTC.

The chain employs TRBV5-1 and TRBJ2-7; D may be TRBD1 (6 bases). Trimming took 4 bases from V and 2 from J, leaving 13 bases between them. There are 14 residues in the CDR3. Looked up from germline, CDR1 is SGHRS and CDR2 is YFSETQ. The DNA of the CDR3 is TGCGCCAGCAGCCCCCTACAGGGAACCTACGAGCAGTACTTC. Protein product: CASSPLQGTYEQYF.

The chain joins TRBV5-4 to TRBJ2-7; no definite D call. Germline CDR1 and CDR2: SGHNT and YYREEE (reference sequence). The V and J ends lost 3 bases and 0 bases respectively, with 10 bases between them. The CDR3 length is 14 residues. The CDR3: CASSYIGSSYEQYF. CDR3 sequence (DNA): TGTGCCAGCAGCTACATTGGCAGCTCCTACGAGCAGTACTTC.

The chain joins TRBV10-3 to TRBJ2-3; 7 bases are shared with TRBD1. The V gene's germline CDR1 is ENHRY and CDR2 SYGVKD. The V segment lost 5 bases and the J segment 6 bases; nucleotides outside the gene matches: 5. The CDR3 loop spans 13 amino acids. For the CDR3, the DNA is TGTGCCATCAGTTATACACAGGGGGATACGCAGTATTTT. It yields the protein CAISYTQGDTQYF.

In the case of this clone: This same CDR3 is encoded by further DNA sequences in the sample. The chain is built from TRBV5-1 and TRBJ2-1; 8 bases agree with TRBD1. Per the germline V gene, CDR1 is SGHRS and CDR2 is YFSETQ. J gave up 0 bases and V 4 bases, and 6 bases lay outside the gene matches. CDR3 length equals 16 residues. CDR3 nucleotides: TGCGCCAGCAGCCTAGGACAGGGAAGCTCCTACAATGAGCAGTTCTTC. Residues: CASSLGQGSSYNEQFF.

The chain has TRBV5-8 and TRBJ2-2; TRBD2 aligns across 10 bases. V was pared by 2 bases and J by 2 bases, with 6 bases of the junction left unmatched. The CDR3 has 17 amino acids. Germline V gene sequence: CDR1 SGHTS, CDR2 YDEGEE. For the CDR3, the DNA is TGTGCCAGCAGCTTTCTAGCGGGGGTCGATAACACCGGGGAGCTGTTTTTT. It yields the protein CASSFLAGVDNTGELFF.

With respect to this clone: One junction end disagrees with the germline gene, perhaps due to a read error. The gene calls are TRBV30 and TRBJ1-2, with a possible D match to TRBD1 (6 bases). CDR1 is GTSNPN and CDR2 is SVGIG in the germline V gene (reference sequence). The CDR3 loop spans 14 amino acids. CDR3 in DNA: TGTGCCTGGAGTGTAGGGGGGGGGCTCTATGGCTACCCCTTC. It is translated as CAWSVGGGLYGYPF.

This chain links TRBV5-3 with TRBJ1-2, with 8 bases identical to TRBD1. TRBV5-3 is an ORF, with its function uncertain. V lost 5 bases to trimming and J lost 2 bases; unmatched junction nucleotides: 8. The CDR3 is 15 residues long. In DNA, the CDR3 is TGTGCCAGAAGGCAATACAGGGGGTGGAACTATGGCTACACCTTC. This sequence encodes CARRQYRGWNYGYTF.

The chain couples TRBV6-1 to TRBJ2-3, with TRBD1 matching 9 bases. The V and J ends lost 6 bases and 2 bases, in that order; junction bases with no gene match: 6. Per germline, CDR1 MNHNS and CDR2 SASEGT. The CDR3 length is 15 residues. Here the CDR3 reads CASRARTGVTDTQYF. CDR3 sequence (DNA): TGTGCCAGCAGGGCTCGGACAGGGGTCACAGATACGCAGTATTTT.

The chain links TRBV19 to TRBJ2-2; 10 nucleotides match TRBD1. CDR3 length: 14 amino acids. Per the germline V gene, CDR1 is LNHDA and CDR2 is SQIVND (reference sequence). Losses at the gene ends were 5 bases for V and 5 bases for J; bases not matched to a gene: 2. The CDR3 DNA is TGTGCCAGTAGTCGGGACAGGGGTACCGGGGAGCTGTTTTTT. The encoded protein is CASSRDRGTGELFF.

The V call is TRBV9, the J call TRBJ2-3, with TRBD2 identical over 9 bases. The CDR3 consists of 17 residues. With 2 bases clipped from V and 1 base from J, the junction kept 8 bases outside the gene matches. Germline lookup yields CDR1 SGDLS and CDR2 YYNGEE. CDR3 amino acids: CASSVGGGGAGTDTQYF. The CDR3 bases are TGTGCCAGCAGCGTCGGTGGCGGGGGGGCCGGCACAGATACGCAGTATTTT.

A remark on this clone: At one boundary the junction diverges from the germline segment, which might be a read error. The chain carries TRBV4-1 and TRBJ2-2; D may be TRBD1 (6 bases). The germline gives CDR1 MGHRA, CDR2 YSYEKL. This CDR3 is 16 amino acids long. CDR3 nucleotide sequence: TGCGCCAGCAGCCAAGATTCCACAGGGAACCCCGGGGAGCTGTTTTTT. It encodes CASSQDSTGNPGELFF.

The chain joins TRBV7-3 to TRBJ2-7, with 11 bases lining up with TRBD2. J lost 6 bases, V lost 0 bases, and 7 bases had no gene match. This CDR3 is 16 amino acids long. Looked up from germline, CDR1 is SGHTA and CDR2 is FQGTGA. CDR3 DNA sequence: TGTGCCAGCAGCTTAACGGGGACTAGCGGCCACCCCGAGCAGTACTTC. Amino acid sequence: CASSLTGTSGHPEQYF.

The chain combines TRBV9 with TRBJ2-7; 8 positions match TRBD1. Looked up from germline, CDR1 is SGDLS and CDR2 is YYNGEE. After removal of 0 bases from V and 3 bases from J, the junction contained 2 bases not matched to a gene. The CDR3 runs 14 residues. Written as DNA, the CDR3 is TGTGCCAGCAGCGTAGTCGGACAGGGCTACGAGCAGTACTTC. It encodes CASSVVGQGYEQYF.

V usage is TRBV27 and J usage is TRBJ1-6, with D perhaps matching TRBD1 (6 bases). Germline values: CDR1 MNHEY, CDR2 SMNVEV (reference sequence). V dropped 6 bases and J dropped 7 bases, with 16 bases sitting between them. The CDR3 totals 15 residues. The CDR3 is CASRFGTFANSPLHF. CDR3 in DNA: TGTGCCAGCAGATTCGGGACATTTGCGAATTCACCCCTCCACTTT.